The 21 T cell receptor beta chains below come from one sample, sequenced in a study of T cells of healthy individuals. TCRdb reprocessed the 5' RACE reads with MiXCR, giving one entry per CDR3 protein. The table lists about 100,000 distinct CDR3 sequences, under 20% of them singletons. The receptors come from a human donor in good health.

J is TRBJ2-7 and V is TRBV4-3; D might be TRBD2 (5 bases). Trimming took 3 bases from V and 6 from J, leaving 15 bases between them. Germline V lookup: CDR1 LGHNA, CDR2 YSLEER. This CDR3 spans 14 amino acids. The CDR3 loop is CASSQVGDGLEQYF. The CDR3 bases are TGCGCCAGCAGCCAGGTGGGAGATGGCCTCGAGCAGTACTTC.

This clonotype has at least ten counts. This chain joins TRBV29-1 and TRBJ2-3; D remains unclear. The V gene's germline CDR1 is SQVTM and CDR2 ANQGSEA. The CDR3 extends over 12 amino acids. Between the trimmed V and J ends, which lost 3 bases and 0 bases, there was a span of 4 bases. CDR3 sequence (DNA): TGCAGCGTTGAGCCTAGCACAGATACGCAGTATTTT. Translation gives CSVEPSTDTQYF.

The chain employs TRBV19 and TRBJ1-1; 9 bases match TRBD1. The CDR3 runs to 14 residues. Trimming at V came to 10 bases and at J to 0 bases, leaving 6 bases not matched to a gene. Germline CDR1 reads LNHDA; CDR2 reads SQIVND (reference sequence). The CDR3 DNA is TGTGCCACCCGACAGGGGGGCATGAACACTGAAGCTTTCTTT. Its translation is CATRQGGMNTEAFF.

This clonotype was recorded many times. CDR3 sequence: CASSTRQETQYF. The DNA for the CDR3 is TGTGCCAGCAGCACGAGGCAAGAGACCCAGTACTTC. The J gene is TRBJ2-5, the V gene TRBV21-1. TRBV21-1 is described as a pseudogene. The CDR3 covers 12 residues.

This clonotype appeared many times. This rearrangement joins TRBV10-3 to TRBJ1-5, with 9 bases lining up with TRBD1. This CDR3 has 14 amino acids. The V gene end was trimmed by 6 bases and the J gene end by 4 bases; junction bases not matched to a gene: 4. The germline V gene has CDR1 ENHRY and CDR2 SYGVKD. The CDR3 here is CAISTGGANQPQHF. The DNA for the CDR3 is TGTGCCATCAGCACAGGGGGCGCGAATCAGCCCCAGCATTTT.

This clonotype was detected many times. The rearrangement joins TRBV6-4 to TRBJ2-1; 10 nucleotides agree with TRBD2. In germline, CDR1 is MRHNA, CDR2 SNTAGT. V gave up 3 bases and J gave up 9 bases; unmatched junction bases: 5. The CDR3 length is 14 residues. The CDR3 spells CASSETSGIREQFF. CDR3 nucleotides: TGTGCCAGCAGTGAAACTAGCGGGATACGTGAGCAGTTCTTC.

A few counts support this clonotype. The V and J genes are TRBV10-3 and TRBJ2-7; D is perhaps TRBD2 (6 bases). Germline V lookup: CDR1 ENHRY, CDR2 SYGVKD. The CDR3 contains 14 residues. V lost 1 base and J 1 base, leaving 8 bases between the germline ends. The CDR3 loop reads CAISEWGDSYEQYF. The CDR3 DNA sequence: TGTGCCATCAGTGAGTGGGGGGATTCCTACGAGCAGTACTTC.

The sample holds many counts of this clonotype. The chain links TRBV6-2 or TRBV6-3 to TRBJ2-1; D assignment may be TRBD1 or TRBD2 (5 bases each). Trimming took 7 bases from V and 0 from J, leaving 13 bases between them. The CDR3 sequence is 15 residues long. In germline, CDR1 is MNHEY, CDR2 SVGEGT. The CDR3 sequence: CASTGTRSSYNEQFF. CDR3 in DNA: TGTGCCAGCACCGGGACGAGGAGCTCCTACAATGAGCAGTTCTTC.

The table lists this clonotype with a few counts. The chain joins TRBV4-2 to TRBJ2-4; 10 bases map to TRBD1. Trimming removed 6 bases from V and 6 bases from J; junction bases left unmatched: 2. Looked up from germline, CDR1 is LGHNA and CDR2 is YNFKEQ. The CDR3 sequence is 13 residues long. The CDR3 region has the DNA TGTGCCAGCAGTAGGGACAGGGGAAACATTCAGTACTTC. It translates to CASSRDRGNIQYF.

This clonotype was observed at least ten times. The V call is TRBV4-1, the J call TRBJ2-7; 7 nucleotides line up with TRBD2. With V trimmed by 3 bases and J by 3 bases, 8 bases remained unmatched. Per germline, CDR1 MGHRA and CDR2 YSYEKL. The CDR3 has 15 residues. The CDR3 is CASSQPGLAVYEQYF. CDR3 bases: TGCGCCAGCAGCCAGCCGGGTCTAGCGGTCTACGAGCAGTACTTC.

The table lists this clonotype with many counts. V usage is TRBV4-2 and J usage is TRBJ1-6; D unclear. Germline lookup yields CDR1 LGHNA and CDR2 YNFKEQ. The CDR3 consists of 14 residues. V was cut by 1 base and J by 7 bases, with 8 bases left in between. CDR3 region: CASSQGFANSPLHF. For the CDR3, the DNA is TGTGCCAGCAGCCAAGGGTTTGCGAATTCACCCCTCCACTTT.

The V call is TRBV28, the J call TRBJ2-3, with 9 bases aligning to TRBD2. The junction had 7 bases not matched to a gene; V was cut back by 8 bases and J by 1 base. The germline V gene has CDR1 MDHEN and CDR2 SYDVKM. CDR3 length: 15 amino acids. CDR3 bases: TGTGCCAGCTTGGCGGGAGGGCCTCGCACAGATACGCAGTATTTT. Translating gives CASLAGGPRTDTQYF.

This clonotype was seen only a few times. The V and J genes are TRBV27 and TRBJ1-1; TRBD1 is a possible D gene (5 bases). This CDR3 is 14 amino acids long. V gave up 2 bases and J gave up 2 bases, with 9 bases separating them. Germline V lookup: CDR1 MNHEY, CDR2 SMNVEV (reference sequence). CDR3 in amino acids: CASSLRGANTEAFF. The CDR3 region has the DNA TGTGCCAGCAGTTTAAGGGGTGCTAACACTGAAGCTTTCTTT.

This chain connects TRBV6-2 or TRBV6-3 to TRBJ2-2; 7 bases agree with TRBD2. The CDR3 is made up of 15 amino acids. V shed 8 bases, J shed 4 bases, and the junction held 10 bases outside the gene matches. Germline V gene data show CDR1 as MNHEY and CDR2 as SVGEGT. CDR3 amino acids: CASCPALASTGELFF. The CDR3, as DNA: TGTGCCAGCTGCCCCGCACTAGCGAGCACCGGGGAGCTGTTTTTT.

This clonotype was counted only a few times. The chain recombines TRBV5-1 with TRBJ2-2, with D possibly matching TRBD1 (5 bases). Looked up from germline, CDR1 is SGHRS and CDR2 is YFSETQ. V lost 1 base, J lost 7 bases, and 14 bases lay in between. The CDR3 has 15 amino acids. CDR3 region: CASSLPQGSVGELFF. In DNA, the CDR3 is TGCGCCAGCAGCTTGCCGCAGGGCAGTGTCGGGGAGCTGTTTTTT.

The chain combines TRBV6-2 or TRBV6-3 with TRBJ2-7; D is unclear. The CDR3 is made up of 16 amino acids. Germline-derived CDR1 and CDR2 are MNHEY and SVGEGT. Deletions cut 0 bases from V and 4 bases from J, with 16 bases between. This CDR3 is CASSYSSAARIYEQYF. The DNA for the CDR3 is TGTGCCAGCAGTTACTCGAGCGCAGCCCGAATATACGAGCAGTACTTC.

This clonotype has only a few counts. The V gene is TRBV29-1, the J gene TRBJ2-3; 8 bases map to TRBD2. V was pared by 4 bases and J by 5 bases, with 8 bases of the junction left unmatched. Germline V gene data show CDR1 as SQVTM and CDR2 as ANQGSEA. The CDR3 has 14 residues. CDR3 in amino acids: CSVAPTSVGDTQYF. CDR3 nucleotide sequence: TGCAGCGTTGCCCCGACTAGCGTTGGAGATACGCAGTATTTT.

In its sample, this clonotype was seen a few times. The J gene is TRBJ1-1, the V gene TRBV11-3; D not resolved. Looked up from germline, CDR1 is SGHNT and CDR2 is YENEEA. The CDR3 runs 15 residues. Trimming pared 3 bases from V and 0 bases from J, leaving 11 bases between. DNA for the CDR3: TGTGCCAGCAGCTTGGGGTACAGCATGAACACTGAAGCTTTCTTT. Translation: CASSLGYSMNTEAFF.

V is TRBV27 and J is TRBJ2-6; D gene ambiguous. The V gene lost 7 bases and the J gene lost 0 bases, with 4 bases spanning the gap. CDR3 length equals 13 residues. The germline V gene encodes CDR1 MNHEY and CDR2 SMNVEV (reference sequence). The CDR3 region is CASTNSGANVLTF. The CDR3 DNA reads as TGTGCCAGCACCAACTCTGGGGCCAACGTCCTGACTTTC.

This chain links TRBV6-5 with TRBJ2-1; perhaps D is TRBD1 or TRBD2 (5 bases each). Trimming took 2 bases from V and 3 from J, leaving 20 bases between them. CDR3 length: 18 amino acids. Germline-derived CDR1 and CDR2 are MNHEY and SVGAGI. CDR3: CASSYDPSGGALYNEQFF. CDR3 in DNA: TGTGCCAGCAGTTACGATCCCAGTGGGGGAGCCCTCTACAATGAGCAGTTCTTC.

The CDR3 sequence: CASSSQGQGAGEQFF. The CDR3 DNA follows: TGCGCCAGCAGCTCCCAGGGACAGGGGGCCGGGGAGCAGTTCTTC. The genes are TRBV5-1 and TRBJ2-1; 12 bases are shared with TRBD1. The length of the CDR3 is 15 residues. The V gene end was trimmed by 3 bases and the J gene end by 10 bases; junction bases not matched to a gene: 8. Germline V gives CDR1 SGHRS, CDR2 YFSETQ.